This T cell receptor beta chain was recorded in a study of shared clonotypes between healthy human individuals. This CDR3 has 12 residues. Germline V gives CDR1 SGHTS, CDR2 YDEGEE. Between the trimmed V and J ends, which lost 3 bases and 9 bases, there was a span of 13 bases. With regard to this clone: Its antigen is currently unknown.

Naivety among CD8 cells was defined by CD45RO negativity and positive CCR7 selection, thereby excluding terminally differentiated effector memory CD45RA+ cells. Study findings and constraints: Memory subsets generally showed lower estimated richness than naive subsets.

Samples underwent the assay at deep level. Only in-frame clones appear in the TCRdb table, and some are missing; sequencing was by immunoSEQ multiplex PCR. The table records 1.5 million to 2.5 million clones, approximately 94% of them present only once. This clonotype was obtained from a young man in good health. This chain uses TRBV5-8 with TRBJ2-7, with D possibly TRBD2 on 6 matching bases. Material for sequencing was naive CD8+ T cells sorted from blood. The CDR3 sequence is CASSWDFEGQYF. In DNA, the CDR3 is TGTGCCAGCAGCTGGGACTTCGAGGGGCAGTACTTC.